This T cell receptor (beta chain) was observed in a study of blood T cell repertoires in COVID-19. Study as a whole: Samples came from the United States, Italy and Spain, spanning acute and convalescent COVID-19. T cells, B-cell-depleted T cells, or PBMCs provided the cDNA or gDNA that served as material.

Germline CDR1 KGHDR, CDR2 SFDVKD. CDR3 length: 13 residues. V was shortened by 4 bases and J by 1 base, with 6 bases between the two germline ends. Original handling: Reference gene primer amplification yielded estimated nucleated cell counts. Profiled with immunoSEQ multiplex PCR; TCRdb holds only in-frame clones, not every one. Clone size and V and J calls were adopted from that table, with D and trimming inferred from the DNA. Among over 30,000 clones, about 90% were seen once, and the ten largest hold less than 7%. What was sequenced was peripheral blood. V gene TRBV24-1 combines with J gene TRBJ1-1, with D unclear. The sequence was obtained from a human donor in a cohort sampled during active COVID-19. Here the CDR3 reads CATSEPGNTEAFF. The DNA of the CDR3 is TGTGCCACCAGTGAACCAGGGAACACTGAAGCTTTCTTT.